Listed here are 8 T cell receptor beta chains from one sample, sequenced in a study of blood T cells in healthy people across ages. Primers used in a second PCR of about 7 to 12 cycles were a sample-barcoded 5' primer and a J-beta primer mix. TCRdb passed the 5' RACE reads through MiXCR, listing each CDR3 protein once. The repertoire holds around 1,800,000 distinct CDR3 sequences, with 35% to 50% as singletons. The specimen sequenced was blood. The receptor source for this set is a human donor in good health.

The CDR3 DNA reads as TGCAGTGCTAGGTCGGGTACAGGGAACCAGCCCCAGCATTTT. Residues: CSARSGTGNQPQHF. The chain joins TRBV20-1 to TRBJ1-5; maybe TRBD1 (6 bases). The germline V gene has CDR1 DFQATT and CDR2 SNEGSKA (reference sequence). The CDR3 extends over 14 amino acids. Trimming took 3 bases from V and 7 from J, leaving 16 bases between them.

This clonotype was observed a handful of times. This may come from a read error, since a much larger clone is one base off. The chain links TRBV20-1 to TRBJ2-1, with 9 bases that match TRBD2. CDR3 length equals 15 residues. Germline CDR1 is DFQATT and CDR2 is SNEGSKA (reference sequence). Losses at the gene ends were 0 bases for V and 6 bases for J; bases not matched to a gene: 6. The CDR3, as DNA: TGCAGTGCTAGAGATCAAGGCGGGGGGGGCAATGAGCAGTTCTTC. It translates to CSARDQGGGGNEQFF.

This clonotype occurred many times. The chain is built from TRBV4-2 and TRBJ1-2; the D is unclear. V shed 1 base and J shed 8 bases, with 8 bases lying between them. The CDR3 is 12 residues long. CDR1 and CDR2 (germline): LGHNA, YNFKEQ. The CDR3 coding sequence is TGTGCCAGCAGCCAAGTGTATGGAGGCTACACCTTC. Encoded protein: CASSQVYGGYTF.

V usage is TRBV7-9 and J usage is TRBJ2-1; possibly TRBD1 or TRBD2 for D (6 bases each). CDR3 size: 14 residues. Per the germline V gene, CDR1 is SEHNR and CDR2 is FQNEAQ (reference sequence). V lost 1 base to trimming and J lost 9 bases, with 13 bases between them. The DNA of the CDR3 is TGTGCCAGCAGCTTAGGTCCGGGGGCATTTGAGCAGTTCTTC. This gives the protein CASSLGPGAFEQFF. Together with reference TRBV7-9 and TRBJ2-1, the CDR3 gives the full variable domain: DTGVSQNPRHKITKRGQNVTFRCDPISEHNRLYWYRQTLGQGPEFLTYFQNEAQLEKSRLLSDRFSAERPKGSFSTLEIQRTEQGDSAMYLCASSLGPGAFEQFFGPGTRLTVL.

V gene TRBV4-3 combines with J gene TRBJ2-2; D not resolved. Trimming pared 0 bases from V and 4 bases from J, leaving 6 bases between. CDR1 and CDR2 from the germline V gene are LGHNA and YSLEER. The CDR3 covers 14 residues. CDR3 residues: CASSQEGATGELFF. CDR3 in DNA: TGCGCCAGCAGCCAAGAAGGAGCCACCGGGGAGCTGTTTTTT.

The rearrangement joins TRBV4-1 to TRBJ2-1; 7 positions agree with TRBD2. Germline CDR1 is MGHRA and CDR2 is YSYEKL. The CDR3 consists of 16 residues. Trimming at V came to 4 bases and at J to 7 bases, leaving 13 bases not matched to a gene. The CDR3 here is CASSLMTSPVRNEQFF. The CDR3 DNA reads as TGCGCCAGCAGCCTCATGACTAGCCCGGTGCGTAATGAGCAGTTCTTC.

This clonotype was recorded a few times. The rearrangement links TRBV29-1 to TRBJ2-3; 13 bases line up with TRBD2. V was pared by 6 bases and J by 0 bases, with 12 bases of the junction left unmatched. This CDR3 contains 18 residues. Germline V lookup: CDR1 SQVTM, CDR2 ANQGSEA. The CDR3 region is CSVPGLAGNAPSTDTQYF. The CDR3 DNA reads as TGCAGCGTCCCGGGACTAGCGGGGAATGCGCCCAGCACAGATACGCAGTATTTT.

This clonotype appeared many times. J is TRBJ1-5 and V is TRBV7-8, with D tentatively TRBD1 (6 bases). The CDR3 extends over 13 amino acids. The germline CDR1 and CDR2 sequences are SGHVS and FQNEAQ. V was shortened by 8 bases and J by 2 bases, with 10 bases between the two germline ends. The CDR3 DNA reads as TGTGCCAGCTCCAGGGGTGGCAATCAGCCCCAGCATTTT. Protein sequence: CASSRGGNQPQHF.